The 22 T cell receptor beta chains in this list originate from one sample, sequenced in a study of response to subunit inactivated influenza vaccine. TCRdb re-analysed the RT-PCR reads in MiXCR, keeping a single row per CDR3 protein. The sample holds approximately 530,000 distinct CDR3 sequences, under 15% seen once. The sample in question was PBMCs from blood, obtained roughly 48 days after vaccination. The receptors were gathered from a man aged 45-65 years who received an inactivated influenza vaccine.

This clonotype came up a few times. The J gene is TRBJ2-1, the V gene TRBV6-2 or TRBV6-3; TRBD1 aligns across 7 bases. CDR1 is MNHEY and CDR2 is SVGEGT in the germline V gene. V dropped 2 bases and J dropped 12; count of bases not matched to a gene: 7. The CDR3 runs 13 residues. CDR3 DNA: TGTGCCAGCAGTTACAGGGGGCAAAGGGGGCAGTTCTTC. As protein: CASSYRGQRGQFF.

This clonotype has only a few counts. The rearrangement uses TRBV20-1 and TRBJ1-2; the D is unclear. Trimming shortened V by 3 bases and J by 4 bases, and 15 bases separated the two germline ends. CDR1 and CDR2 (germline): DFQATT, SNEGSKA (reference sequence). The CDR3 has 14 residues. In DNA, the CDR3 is TGCAGTGCTAGCGTTCTGGAGGGAGCCTATGGCTACACCTTC. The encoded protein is CSASVLEGAYGYTF.

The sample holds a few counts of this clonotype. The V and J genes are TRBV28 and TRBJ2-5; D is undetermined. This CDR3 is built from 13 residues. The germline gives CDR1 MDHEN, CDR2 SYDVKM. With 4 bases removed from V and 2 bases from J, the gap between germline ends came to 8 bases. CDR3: CASSWYIQETQYF. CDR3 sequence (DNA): TGTGCCAGCAGTTGGTACATTCAAGAGACCCAGTACTTC.

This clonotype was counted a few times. The CDR3 loop is CASSTTGGVQRGYTF. The CDR3 DNA sequence: TGCGCCAGCAGTACGACAGGGGGCGTCCAGCGCGGCTACACCTTC. The chain recombines TRBV10-2 with TRBJ1-2, with 10 bases matching TRBD1. With V trimmed by 5 bases and J by 8 bases, 11 bases remained unmatched. CDR1 and CDR2 (germline): WSHSY, SAAADI. The CDR3 is 15 amino acids.

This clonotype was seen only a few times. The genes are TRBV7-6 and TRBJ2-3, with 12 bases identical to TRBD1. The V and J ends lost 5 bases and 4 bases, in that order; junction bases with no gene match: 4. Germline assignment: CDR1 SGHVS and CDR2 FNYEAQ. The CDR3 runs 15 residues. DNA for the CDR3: TGTGCCAGCAGCCGGGACAGGGGGCTTGCAGATACGCAGTATTTT. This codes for CASSRDRGLADTQYF. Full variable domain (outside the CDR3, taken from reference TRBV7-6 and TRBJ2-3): GAGVSQSPRYKVTKRGQDVALRCDPISGHVSLYWYRQALGQGPEFLTYFNYEAQQDKSGLPNDRFSAERPEGSISTLTIQRTEQRDSAMYRCASSRDRGLADTQYFGPGTRLTVL.

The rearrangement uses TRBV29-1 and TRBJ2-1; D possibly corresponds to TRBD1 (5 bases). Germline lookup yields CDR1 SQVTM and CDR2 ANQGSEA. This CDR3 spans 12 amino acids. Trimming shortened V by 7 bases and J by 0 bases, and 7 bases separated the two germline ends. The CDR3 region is CSGDSSYNEQFF. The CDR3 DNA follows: TGCAGCGGAGACAGCTCCTACAATGAGCAGTTCTTC.

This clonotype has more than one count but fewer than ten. The CDR3 region has the DNA TGTGCCAGCAGCGTAGATCCCGGGATAGCCAAAAACATTCAGTACTTC. Protein: CASSVDPGIAKNIQYF. The chain joins TRBV9 to TRBJ2-4; a possible D gene is TRBD2 (5 bases). The CDR3 is 16 residues long. Deletions cut 0 bases from V and 0 bases from J, with 10 bases between. The germline gives CDR1 SGDLS, CDR2 YYNGEE.

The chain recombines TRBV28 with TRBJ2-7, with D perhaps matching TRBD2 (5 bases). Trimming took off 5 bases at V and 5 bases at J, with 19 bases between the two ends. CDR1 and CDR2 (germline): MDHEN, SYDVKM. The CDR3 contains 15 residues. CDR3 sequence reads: CASSPFGKATHEQYF. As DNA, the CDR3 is TGTGCCAGCAGTCCCTTCGGGAAAGCAACCCACGAGCAGTACTTC.

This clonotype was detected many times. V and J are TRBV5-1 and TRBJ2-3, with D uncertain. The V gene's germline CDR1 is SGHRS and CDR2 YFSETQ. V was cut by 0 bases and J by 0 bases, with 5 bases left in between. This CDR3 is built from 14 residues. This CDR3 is CASSLADSTDTQYF. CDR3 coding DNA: TGCGCCAGCAGCTTGGCCGACAGCACAGATACGCAGTATTTT.

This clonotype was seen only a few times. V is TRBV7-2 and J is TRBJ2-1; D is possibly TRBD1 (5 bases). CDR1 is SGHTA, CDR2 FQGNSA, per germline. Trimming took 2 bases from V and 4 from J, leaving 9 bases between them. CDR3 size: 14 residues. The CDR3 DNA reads TGTGCCAGCAGCTTAAGCAGGGATTACAATGAGCAGTTCTTC. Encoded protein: CASSLSRDYNEQFF.

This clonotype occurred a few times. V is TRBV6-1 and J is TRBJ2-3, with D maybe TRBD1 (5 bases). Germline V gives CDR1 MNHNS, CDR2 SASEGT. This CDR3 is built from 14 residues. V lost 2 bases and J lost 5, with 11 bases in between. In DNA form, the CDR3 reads TGTGCCAGCAGTGAACCCGTAGGGGTAGATACGCAGTATTTT. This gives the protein CASSEPVGVDTQYF.

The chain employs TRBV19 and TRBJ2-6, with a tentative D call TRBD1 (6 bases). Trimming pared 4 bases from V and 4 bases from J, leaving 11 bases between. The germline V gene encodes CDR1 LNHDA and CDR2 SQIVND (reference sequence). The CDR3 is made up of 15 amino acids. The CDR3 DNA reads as TGTGCCAGTAGTACAACAGGGTACGGGGCCAACGTCCTGACTTTC. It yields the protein CASSTTGYGANVLTF.

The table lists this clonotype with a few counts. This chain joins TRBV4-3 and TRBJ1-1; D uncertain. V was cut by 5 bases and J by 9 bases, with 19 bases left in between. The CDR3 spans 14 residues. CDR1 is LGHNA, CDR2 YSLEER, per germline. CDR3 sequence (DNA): TGCGCCAGCAGCTCCGGAAAGGGTCTGGGCCAAGCTTTCTTT. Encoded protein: CASSSGKGLGQAFF.

CDR3 region: CSARVSPSGYEQYF. The CDR3 DNA reads as TGCAGTGCTAGAGTATCTCCTAGCGGCTACGAGCAGTACTTC. The rearrangement links TRBV20-1 to TRBJ2-7; 7 bases fit TRBD2. After removal of 1 base from V and 3 bases from J, the junction contained 6 bases not matched to a gene. The CDR3 totals 14 residues. Germline CDR1 reads DFQATT; CDR2 reads SNEGSKA (reference sequence).

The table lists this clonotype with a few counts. The CDR3 DNA sequence: TGTGCCAACCTAGCGGGGGCACGGGGGACCGGGGAGCTGTTTTTT. This codes for CANLAGARGTGELFF. This chain links TRBV12-3 or TRBV12-4 with TRBJ2-2; 10 positions match TRBD2. After removal of 10 bases from V and 5 bases from J, the junction contained 10 bases not matched to a gene. The CDR3 length is 15 residues.

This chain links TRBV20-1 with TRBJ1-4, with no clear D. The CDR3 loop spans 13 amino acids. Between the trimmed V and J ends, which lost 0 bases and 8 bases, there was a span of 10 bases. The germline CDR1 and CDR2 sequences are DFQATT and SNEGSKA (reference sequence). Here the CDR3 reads CSARDESGEKLFF. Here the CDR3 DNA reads TGCAGTGCTAGAGATGAATCGGGGGAAAAACTGTTTTTT.

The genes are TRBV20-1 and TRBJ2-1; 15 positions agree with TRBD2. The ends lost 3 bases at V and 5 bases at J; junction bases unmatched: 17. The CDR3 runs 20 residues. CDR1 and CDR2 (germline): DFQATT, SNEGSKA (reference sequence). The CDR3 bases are TGCAGTGCTAGGCGACCGGGACTAGCGGGAGGACCTCCTAGGGACAATGAGCAGTTCTTC. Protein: CSARRPGLAGGPPRDNEQFF.

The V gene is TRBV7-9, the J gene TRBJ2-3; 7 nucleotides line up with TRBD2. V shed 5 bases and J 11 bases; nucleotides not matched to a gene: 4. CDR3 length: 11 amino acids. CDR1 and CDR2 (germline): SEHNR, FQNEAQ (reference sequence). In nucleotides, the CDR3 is TGTGCCAGCAGCACTGGGGGGGGGCAGTATTTT. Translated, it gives CASSTGGGQYF.

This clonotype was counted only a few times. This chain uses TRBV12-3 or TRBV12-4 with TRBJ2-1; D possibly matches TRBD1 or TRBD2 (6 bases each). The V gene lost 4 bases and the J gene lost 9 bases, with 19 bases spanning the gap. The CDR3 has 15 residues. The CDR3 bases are TGTGCCAGCAGTTACTTAGCGGAGGGGGTCGGTGAGCAGTTCTTC. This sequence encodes CASSYLAEGVGEQFF.

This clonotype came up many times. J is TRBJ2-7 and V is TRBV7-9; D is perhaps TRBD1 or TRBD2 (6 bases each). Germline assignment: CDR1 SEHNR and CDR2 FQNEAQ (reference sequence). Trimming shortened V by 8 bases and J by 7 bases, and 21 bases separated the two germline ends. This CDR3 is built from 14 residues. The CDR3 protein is CASSLVVGAGEQYF. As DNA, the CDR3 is TGTGCCAGCTCCCTCGTGGTGGGGGCGGGGGAGCAGTACTTC.

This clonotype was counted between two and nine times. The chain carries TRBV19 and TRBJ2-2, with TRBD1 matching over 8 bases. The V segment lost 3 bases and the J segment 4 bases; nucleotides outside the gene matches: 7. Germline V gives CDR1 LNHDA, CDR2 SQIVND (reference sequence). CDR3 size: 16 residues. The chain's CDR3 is CASSIRTGTGTGELFF. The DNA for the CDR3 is TGTGCCAGTAGTATCCGTACCGGGACAGGCACCGGGGAGCTGTTTTTT.

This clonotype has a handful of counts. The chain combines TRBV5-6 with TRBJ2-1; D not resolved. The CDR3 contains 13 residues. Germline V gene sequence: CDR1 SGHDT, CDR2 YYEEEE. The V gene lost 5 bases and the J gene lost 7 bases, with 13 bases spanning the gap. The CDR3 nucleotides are TGTGCCAGCAGAGACGGCTGGCTTAATGAGCAGTTCTTC. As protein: CASRDGWLNEQFF.